This TCR beta chain emerged from a study of shared clonotypes between healthy human individuals. The germline V gene has CDR1 LGHNA and CDR2 YSLEER. V lost 4 bases and J lost 1, with 8 bases in between. CDR3 length: 13 amino acids. Study results and caveats: Memory subsets generally showed smaller estimated richness than naive subsets did.

Concerning this clone itself: What it recognizes is unknown.

The study drew all its donors from Caucasian adults living in Nashville, Tennessee. Every subset's genomic DNA went evenly onto several immunoSEQ plates. Clones were sequenced by immunoSEQ multiplex PCR, and TCRdb holds only the in-frame ones, with some missing. The sample lists more than 900,000 clones; about 80% were seen once. Material: memory CD4+ T cells from PBMCs. Stated subset: CD45RA-negative fraction. This receptor was obtained from a man in his late teens or twenties in good health. Some clones in this sample may be carry-over from other donors' samples. The chain employs TRBV4-3 and TRBJ2-7, with TRBD2 as a possible D gene (5 bases). The CDR3 DNA reads TGCGCCAGCAGCCGTAGCGTTTCCTACGAGCAGTACTTC. This encodes CASSRSVSYEQYF.